These T cell receptor beta chains were read from a single sample in a study of T cell repertoires in cytomegalovirus infection. These receptors have no known antigen. TCRdb recomputed calls from the reads with MiXCR, one row per CDR3 protein. The table includes about 830,000 distinct CDR3 sequences, approximately 30% detected once. The sample was cultured CD8+ T cells from PBMCs, taken from culture after CMV antigen stimulation. Receptors originate from a human donor in good health (CMV status not recorded). Some clones in this sample may be carry-over from other donors' samples. Both conserved end residues are part of each CDR3. The order of the fields is D gene, J gene, V gene, CDR3 protein. A D gene is named only where the DNA matches it firmly.

TRBD2 | TRBJ2-3 | TRBV20-1 | CSAAPSVGGSDTQYF
. | TRBJ2-1 | TRBV19 | CASSIGGERQFF
. | TRBJ1-3 | TRBV20-1 | CSARLTTPSGNTIYF
. | TRBJ2-2 | TRBV5-4 | CASSRLTVGDTGELFF
TRBD1 | TRBJ1-5 | TRBV7-6 | CASSLAGTGVNQPQHF
TRBD1 | TRBJ2-1 | TRBV28 | CASSPRQGRGYNEQFF
TRBD2 | TRBJ2-1 | TRBV6-1 | CASSERTSGGSRSKDEQFF
. | TRBJ2-1 | TRBV19 | CASRLHGSSYNEQFF
TRBD2 | TRBJ2-3 | TRBV10-3 | CAISALAGGTDTQYF
TRBD2 | TRBJ2-7 | TRBV5-1 | CASSLLASGLAYEQYF
. | TRBJ2-7 | TRBV5-5 | CASSIGPLSSYEQYF
. | TRBJ1-3 | TRBV27 | CASSFSGSGNTIYF
. | TRBJ1-6 | TRBV6-1 | CAITDSRSSYNSPLHF
. | TRBJ1-4 | TRBV10-3 | CAISDSRKLFF
. | TRBJ2-5 | TRBV7-8 | CASSFVGAVPPKETQYF
. | TRBJ1-2 | TRBV7-9 | CASSLEGLGHYYGYTF
TRBD1 | TRBJ1-2 | TRBV27 | CASSRGTGGLYGYTF
TRBD2 | TRBJ2-5 | TRBV28 | CASSLELAGTQETQYF
. | TRBJ2-7 | TRBV2 | CASSDTLYEQYF
. | TRBJ1-1 | TRBV4-3 | CASSQVPGAYTEAFF
TRBD1 | TRBJ2-3 | TRBV25-1 | CASSEYGTGTTDTQYF
. | TRBJ1-1 | TRBV27 | CASSLLPWVQGGSGTEAFF
. | TRBJ2-1 | TRBV7-3 | CASSSLEGNEQFF
. | TRBJ2-1 | TRBV6-2/TRBV6-3 | CASRGFDRLPEQFF
TRBD1 | TRBJ2-2 | TRBV12-3/TRBV12-4 | CASSLIGGVGELFF
. | TRBJ1-2 | TRBV7-9 | CASSLPGEENRTF
. | TRBJ1-2 | TRBV7-9 | CASSFPKSNYGYTF
TRBD2 | TRBJ2-3 | TRBV4-1 | CASSRTGLVQADTQYF
. | TRBJ1-1 | TRBV2 | CASRNPPGGPHTEAFF
TRBD1 | TRBJ2-7 | TRBV6-5 | CASRAGQGDAYEQYF
. | TRBJ2-5 | TRBV4-1 | CASSQETPAKTQYF
TRBD1 | TRBJ2-3 | TRBV5-4 | CASSTPQGAADTQYF
TRBD2 | TRBJ2-2 | TRBV7-2 | CASTPRLAGNTGELFF
TRBD1 | TRBJ1-1 | TRBV4-3 | CASSQDHGQDGTEAFF
TRBD1 | TRBJ1-2 | TRBV7-9 | CASGSGQANYGYTF
. | TRBJ2-1 | TRBV2 | CASSERAAGSYNEQFF
. | TRBJ1-2 | TRBV24-1 | CATSDQGGGYTF
. | TRBJ1-2 | TRBV9 | CASSSVRGDHGYTF
TRBD1 | TRBJ2-1 | TRBV5-6 | CASTRRGLRLYNEQFF
. | TRBJ2-2 | TRBV7-2 | CASSPAPTGELFF
. | TRBJ2-3 | TRBV12-3/TRBV12-4 | CASLLGLGGLTDTQYF
. | TRBJ2-7 | TRBV12-3/TRBV12-4 | CASGRGAGEQYF
TRBD2 | TRBJ2-3 | TRBV7-2 | CASSLQAGASDTQYF
TRBD1 | TRBJ1-1 | TRBV7-9 | CASSTWDRGRGAEAFF
. | TRBJ2-3 | TRBV9 | CASSVAYRIPLDTQYF
TRBD1 | TRBJ1-5 | TRBV6-5 | CASSSGTGGSSYQPQHF
. | TRBJ2-7 | TRBV7-9 | CASSKTTGPHSYEQYF
TRBD2 | TRBJ2-1 | TRBV12-3/TRBV12-4 | CASNPSGGAGNEQFF
. | TRBJ2-5 | TRBV20-1 | CSASKAEYQETQYF
TRBD1 | TRBJ1-5 | TRBV2 | CASSIMGQMNQPQHF
. | TRBJ2-5 | TRBV7-6 | CASSRLGEAETQYF
. | TRBJ2-2 | TRBV27 | CASSTGGDTGELFF
TRBD2 | TRBJ2-4 | TRBV20-1 | CSASGTRGIQYF
. | TRBJ1-5 | TRBV4-1 | CASSQDSQGISNQPQHF
TRBD1 | TRBJ2-5 | TRBV5-4 | CASSFRGHGETQYF